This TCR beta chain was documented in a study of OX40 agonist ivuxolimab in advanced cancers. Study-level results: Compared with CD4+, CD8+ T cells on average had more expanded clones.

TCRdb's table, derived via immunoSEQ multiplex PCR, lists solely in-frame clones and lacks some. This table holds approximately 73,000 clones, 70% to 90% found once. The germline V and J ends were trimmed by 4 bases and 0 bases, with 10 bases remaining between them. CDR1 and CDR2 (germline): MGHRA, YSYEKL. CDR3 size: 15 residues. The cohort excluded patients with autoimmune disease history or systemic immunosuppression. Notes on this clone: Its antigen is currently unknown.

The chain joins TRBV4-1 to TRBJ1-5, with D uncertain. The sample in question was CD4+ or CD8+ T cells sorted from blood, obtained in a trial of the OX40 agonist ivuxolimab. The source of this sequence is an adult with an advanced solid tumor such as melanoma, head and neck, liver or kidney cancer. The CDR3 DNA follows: TGCGCCAGCAGCCCAGAGGATTATAGCAATCAGCCCCAGCATTTT. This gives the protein CASSPEDYSNQPQHF.